This T cell receptor beta chain came from a study of T-cell memory formation after mild COVID-19. About the study: Clustering of TCRs was largely donor specific.

The CDR3 sequence is 15 residues long. General study findings and limits: The study found balanced CD4/CD8 in clones contracting day 15 to 85 and a CD4+ lean in later expanders. Memory from before infection featured some responding clones, which suggests cross-reactive memory joined.

5'RACE primed at constant segments yielded TCR alpha and TCR beta cDNA libraries bearing sample barcodes and UMIs. TCRdb re-analysed the 5' RACE reads in MiXCR, keeping a single row per CDR3 protein. The profile covers 400,000 to 500,000 distinct CDR3 sequences, with approximately 20% appearing a single time and 8.4% taken by the ten largest. This clonotype turned up a few times. The antigen remains unidentified. V usage is TRBV12-2 and J usage is TRBJ2-7; TRBD1 is the table's D call and was not checked against the DNA. TRBV12-2 has pseudogene status. Sequenced input: PBMCs or a T cell subset sorted from them (not recorded which). The receptor's source is an adult woman who had mild COVID-19 (a few samples of this study predate the infection). Cell type and time point are not known. CDR3 sequence (DNA): TGTGCAAGTCGCTCAAGCGGACAGGGGGGTTACGAGCAGTACTTC. It translates to CASRSSGQGGYEQYF.